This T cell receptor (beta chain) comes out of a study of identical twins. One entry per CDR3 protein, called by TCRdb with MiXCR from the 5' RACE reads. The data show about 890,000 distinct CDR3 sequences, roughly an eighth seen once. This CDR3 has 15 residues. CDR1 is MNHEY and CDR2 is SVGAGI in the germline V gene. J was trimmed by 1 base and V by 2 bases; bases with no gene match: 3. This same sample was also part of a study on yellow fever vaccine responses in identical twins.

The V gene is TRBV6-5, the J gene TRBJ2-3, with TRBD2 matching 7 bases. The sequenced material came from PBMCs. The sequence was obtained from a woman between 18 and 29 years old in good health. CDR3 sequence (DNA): TGTGCCAGCAGTTACCGGGCGGGGGGCACAGATACGCAGTATTTT. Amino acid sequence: CASSYRAGGTDTQYF.